A selection of T cell receptor beta chains follows, all from one sample in a study of regulatory T cells in long-lasting Graves disease. TCRdb ran MiXCR on the multiplex PCR reads and lists one entry per CDR3 protein. The data show 350,000 to 500,000 distinct CDR3 sequences, roughly 15% seen once. These data also featured in a second study, about T cells in Graves' hyperthyroidism and ophthalmopathy.

The sequencing here drew on peripheral blood mononuclear cells (PBMCs), taken at new diagnosis, from a patient treated with antithyroid drugs. The receptors derive from a woman in her forties or fifties with Graves disease. The CDR3 runs from the conserved cysteine through the conserved F or W. The D gene is left open where the match is weak. Only part of the rows carry a size: once, few, many, or a class if the clone is expanded.

many	TRBD2	TRBV20-1	TRBJ2-3	TGCAGTGCCAATGGACTAGCGGCCACAGATACGCAGTATTTT	CSANGLAATDTQYF
few	-	TRBV20-1	TRBJ2-1	TGCAGTGCTAGAGATGATGGAGGGTCTGATAGCAATGAGCAGTTCTTC	CSARDDGGSDSNEQFF
many	TRBD2	TRBV28	TRBJ2-7	TGTGCCAGCAGGACGGGACTAGCGGGATACGAGCAGTACTTC	CASRTGLAGYEQYF
many	TRBD2	TRBV7-9	TRBJ2-7	TGTGCCAGCAGCGCCGGGACTAGCGAGCTGGGGGAGCAGTACTTC	CASSAGTSELGEQYF
many	-	TRBV20-1	TRBJ2-7	TGCAGTGCTAGAGATCGTCACCGACAGCTTTCAGCCTACGAGCAGTACTTC	CSARDRHRQLSAYEQYF
many	TRBD1	TRBV30	TRBJ1-1	TGTGCCTGGAGTGCCCAGGGGGCGAGGACTGAAGCTTTCTTT	CAWSAQGARTEAFF
many	-	TRBV2	TRBJ2-1	TGTGCCAGCAGGCCGACAGCAAGCTCCTACAATGAGCAGTTCTTC	CASRPTASSYNEQFF
-	-	TRBV6-2/TRBV6-3	TRBJ2-3	TGTGCCAGCAGTTGGGGCCAGATCACTCCAGATACGCAGTATTTT	CASSWGQITPDTQYF
-	TRBD1	TRBV25-1	TRBJ2-2	TGTGCCAGCAGTCCTCGGACAGGGACCGGGGAGCTGTTTTTT	CASSPRTGTGELFF
-	TRBD2	TRBV5-1	TRBJ2-3	TGCGCCAGCAGCAGGGGACTAGCGGGGGAAGATACGCAGTATTTT	CASSRGLAGEDTQYF
few	TRBD1	TRBV7-2	TRBJ2-1	TGTGCCACTACAGGGGGCACTTACAATGAGCAGTTCTTC	CATTGGTYNEQFF